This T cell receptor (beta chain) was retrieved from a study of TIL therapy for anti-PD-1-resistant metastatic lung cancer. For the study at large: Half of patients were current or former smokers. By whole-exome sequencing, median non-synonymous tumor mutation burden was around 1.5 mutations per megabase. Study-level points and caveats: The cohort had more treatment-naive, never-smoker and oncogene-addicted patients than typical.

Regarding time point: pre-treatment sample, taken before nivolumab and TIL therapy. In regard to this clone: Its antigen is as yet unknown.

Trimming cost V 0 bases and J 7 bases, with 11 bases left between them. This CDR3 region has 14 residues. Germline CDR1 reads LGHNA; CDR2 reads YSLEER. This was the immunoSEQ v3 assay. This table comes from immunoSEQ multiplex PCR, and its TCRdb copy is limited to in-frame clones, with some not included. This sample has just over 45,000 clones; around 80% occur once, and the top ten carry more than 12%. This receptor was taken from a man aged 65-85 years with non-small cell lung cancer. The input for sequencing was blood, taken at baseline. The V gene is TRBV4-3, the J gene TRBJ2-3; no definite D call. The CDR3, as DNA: TGCGCCAGCAGCCAAGATATCGCCTTAAATACGCAGTATTTT. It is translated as CASSQDIALNTQYF.